Below, 18 T cell receptor beta chains from the same sample are listed, as sequenced in a study of cytomegalovirus exposure and HLA in healthy donors. The PCR contained 60 Vbeta and 13 Jbeta primers. Only in-frame clones appear in the TCRdb table, and some are missing; sequencing was by immunoSEQ multiplex PCR. The sample has about 150,000 clones, 80% to 90% seen once. Material: PBMCs. These receptors originate from a man aged 25 to 45 in good health and CMV-seropositive.

This chain links TRBV27 with TRBJ2-4; D perhaps matches TRBD1 (8 bases). V dropped 5 bases and J dropped 7 bases, with 15 bases sitting between them. Germline V gene sequence: CDR1 MNHEY, CDR2 SMNVEV (reference sequence). The CDR3 covers 14 residues. The CDR3 nucleotides are TGTGCCAGCAGTCCACAGGGGGGGGTGAACATTCAGTACTTC. This codes for CASSPQGGVNIQYF.

J is TRBJ1-2 and V is TRBV29-1, with TRBD1 identical over 7 bases. CDR1 SQVTM and CDR2 ANQGSEA come from the germline V gene. Trimming removed 7 bases from V and 10 bases from J; junction bases left unmatched: 12. The CDR3 spans 12 residues. The CDR3 protein is CSAYDREVDYTF. CDR3 bases: TGCAGCGCCTACGACAGGGAGGTTGACTACACCTTC. The full variable domain, in which reference TRBV29-1 and TRBJ1-2 provide the parts outside the CDR3, is SAVISQKPSRDICQRGTSLTIQCQVDSQVTMMFWYRQQPGQSLTLIATANQGSEATYESGFVIDKFPISRPNLTFSTLTVSNMSPEDSSIYLCSAYDREVDYTFGSGTRLTVV.

V usage is TRBV2 and J usage is TRBJ1-1; D gene uncertain. The CDR3 is 14 amino acids. The ends were cut back, 2 bases at V and 8 bases at J, with 15 bases in the middle. Germline V gene data show CDR1 as SNHLY and CDR2 as FYNNEI. In DNA, the CDR3 is TGTGCCAGCAGTGAAAACAACCCCGTATGGGAAGCTTTCTTT. This translates into CASSENNPVWEAFF.

The gene calls are TRBV6-5 and TRBJ2-3; TRBD2 matches 8 bases. Germline CDR1 and CDR2: MNHEY and SVGAGI. The CDR3 covers 15 residues. J lost 5 bases, V lost 6 bases, and 10 bases had no gene match. CDR3 amino acids: CASRELAEGRDTQYF. CDR3 DNA: TGTGCCAGCAGGGAACTAGCGGAGGGGAGAGATACGCAGTATTTT.

This rearrangement joins TRBV9 to TRBJ2-3, with 14 bases matching TRBD2. Germline V CDR1 and CDR2: SGDLS, YYNGEE. The J segment lost 6 bases and the V segment lost 4 bases, leaving 7 bases of the junction unmatched. The CDR3 has 16 amino acids. CDR3 loop: CASSPGLAGGGDTQYF. The CDR3 nucleotides read TGTGCCAGCAGCCCTGGACTAGCGGGAGGTGGGGATACGCAGTATTTT.

The chain joins TRBV6-5 to TRBJ1-2, with D possibly being TRBD1 (5 bases). Trimming cost V 6 bases and J 2 bases, with 10 bases left between them. Germline lookup yields CDR1 MNHEY and CDR2 SVGAGI. The CDR3 extends over 13 amino acids. The CDR3 protein is CASRGLANYGYTF. The DNA for the CDR3 is TGTGCCAGCAGGGGGCTGGCGAACTATGGCTACACCTTC.

CDR3 DNA sequence: TGCGCCAGCAGCCAAGATTCGGGAGGAGGGATCAATGAGCAGTTCTTC. Translated, it gives CASSQDSGGGINEQFF. This chain uses TRBV4-3 with TRBJ2-1; 7 bases line up with TRBD2. V shed 0 bases, J shed 6 bases, and the junction held 8 bases outside the gene matches. This CDR3 region has 16 residues. Germline CDR1 and CDR2: LGHNA and YSLEER.

The CDR3 is CASSMGQNSVYGYTF. CDR3 in DNA: TGTGCCAGCAGCATGGGACAGAATTCTGTTTATGGCTACACCTTC. This rearrangement joins TRBV7-9 to TRBJ1-2, with TRBD1 matching over 7 bases. CDR1 and CDR2 from the germline V gene are SEHNR and FQNEAQ (reference sequence). J lost 5 bases, V lost 5 bases, and 11 bases had no gene match. CDR3 length equals 15 residues.

V and J are TRBV7-9 and TRBJ1-2, with 9 bases matching TRBD1. Germline CDR1 SEHNR, CDR2 FQNEAQ (reference sequence). J gave up 4 bases and V 3 bases, and 3 bases lay outside the gene matches. The CDR3 loop spans 14 amino acids. The CDR3 bases are TGTGCCAGCAGCTTGTTACAGGGGGCCTATGGCTACACCTTC. Translation gives CASSLLQGAYGYTF.

V usage is TRBV7-9 and J usage is TRBJ2-7; 7 bases agree with TRBD1. This CDR3 is 16 amino acids long. The V gene's germline CDR1 is SEHNR and CDR2 FQNEAQ (reference sequence). Trimming cost V 5 bases and J 8 bases; bases outside gene matches: 18. The CDR3 protein is CASSPYSGQRSTKQYF. The DNA for the CDR3 is TGTGCCAGCAGCCCTTATTCGGGACAGAGATCTACGAAGCAGTACTTC.

The V and J genes are TRBV12-5 and TRBJ2-1; 10 nucleotides match TRBD2. Germline V gene sequence: CDR1 LGHNT, CDR2 FRNRAP. J gave up 10 bases and V 6 bases, and 15 bases lay outside the gene matches. This CDR3 has 16 amino acids. For the CDR3, the DNA is TGTGCTAGTGGACACGGAGCGGGAGGGCTTCGGGGGGAGCAGTTCTTC. Translated, it gives CASGHGAGGLRGEQFF.

The chain joins TRBV5-1 to TRBJ1-1, with 7 positions matching TRBD1. Looked up from germline, CDR1 is SGHRS and CDR2 is YFSETQ. V trimming: 0 bases; J trimming: 4 bases; junction bases outside the gene matches: 6. The length of the CDR3 is 15 residues. CDR3 loop: CASSLAQGLFTEAFF. In nucleotides, the CDR3 is TGCGCCAGCAGCTTGGCACAGGGGCTGTTCACTGAAGCTTTCTTT.

The sample holds a few counts of this clone. CDR3 region: CASSYSGTGTNQPQHF. The CDR3 region has the DNA TGTGCCAGCAGTTACTCCGGGACAGGGACCAATCAGCCCCAGCATTTT. V and J are TRBV6-5 and TRBJ1-5; 9 bases fit TRBD1. Germline V gene lookup returns CDR1 MNHEY and CDR2 SVGAGI. The junction had 3 bases not matched to a gene; V was cut back by 0 bases and J by 3 bases. The CDR3 has 16 residues.

The chain employs TRBV15 and TRBJ1-5, with D possibly being TRBD1 (5 bases). This CDR3 contains 17 residues. Germline assignment: CDR1 LNHNV and CDR2 YYDKDF (reference sequence). Trimming cost V 0 bases and J 3 bases, with 15 bases left between them. CDR3 sequence (DNA): TGTGCCACCAGCAGAGAGGGGAGGGGAGGGGACAATCAGCCCCAGCATTTT. Translating gives CATSREGRGGDNQPQHF.

The chain uses TRBV7-2 and TRBJ2-7; tentatively, D is TRBD2 (5 bases). V was clipped by 6 bases and J by 6 bases, with 18 bases between them. CDR1 is SGHTA and CDR2 is FQGNSA in the germline V gene. The length of the CDR3 is 14 residues. As DNA, the CDR3 is TGTGCCAGCAGTCGAAGCGGACCGTCCCTCGAGCAGTACTTC. This gives the protein CASSRSGPSLEQYF. Full variable domain (rest looked up from reference TRBV7-2 and TRBJ2-7): GAGVSQSPSNKVTEKGKDVELRCDPISGHTALYWYRQSLGQGLEFLIYFQGNSAPDKSGLPSDRFSAERTGGSVSTLTIQRTQQEDSAVYLCASSRSGPSLEQYFGPGTRLTVT.

V is TRBV7-4 and J is TRBJ1-6; D is ambiguous. This CDR3 comprises 16 residues. V lost 3 bases and J lost 5, with 14 bases in between. Germline V lookup: CDR1 SGHVT, CDR2 SQSDAQ. The CDR3 region has the DNA TGTGCCAGCAGCTTTATGCGACTACCTCATAATTCACCCCTCCACTTT. Translation: CASSFMRLPHNSPLHF.

The chain employs TRBV7-6 and TRBJ2-7; the D gene is possibly TRBD2 (6 bases). CDR1 and CDR2 (germline): SGHVS, FNYEAQ. CDR3 length: 13 residues. Trimming removed 0 bases from V and 4 bases from J, with 7 bases in between. The CDR3 reads CASSLARGYEQYF. The DNA of the CDR3 is TGTGCCAGCAGCTTAGCGCGGGGTTACGAGCAGTACTTC.

The chain joins TRBV5-1 to TRBJ1-2; 9 positions match TRBD1. CDR1 and CDR2 (germline): SGHRS, YFSETQ. The length of the CDR3 is 15 residues. With 3 bases clipped from V and 2 bases from J, the junction kept 5 bases outside the gene matches. The CDR3, as DNA: TGCGCCAGCAGCTCCTTTGGGACAGGGAACTATGGCTACACCTTC. This gives the protein CASSSFGTGNYGYTF.